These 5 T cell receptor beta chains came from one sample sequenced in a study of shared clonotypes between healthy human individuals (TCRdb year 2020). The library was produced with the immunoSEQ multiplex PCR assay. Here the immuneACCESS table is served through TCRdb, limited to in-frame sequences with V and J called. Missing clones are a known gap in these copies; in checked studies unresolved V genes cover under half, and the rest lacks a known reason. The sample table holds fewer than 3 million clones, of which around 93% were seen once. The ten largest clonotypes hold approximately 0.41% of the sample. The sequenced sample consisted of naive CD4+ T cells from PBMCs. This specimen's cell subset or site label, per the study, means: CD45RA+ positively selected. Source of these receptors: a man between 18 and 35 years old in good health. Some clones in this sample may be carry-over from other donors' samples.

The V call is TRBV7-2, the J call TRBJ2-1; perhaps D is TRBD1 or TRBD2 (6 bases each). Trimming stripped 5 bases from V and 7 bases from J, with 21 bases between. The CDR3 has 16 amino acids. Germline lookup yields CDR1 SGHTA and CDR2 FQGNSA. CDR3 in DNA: TGTGCCAGCAGCCCCGGGAGTGGGGGCGAACGGAATGAGCAGTTCTTC. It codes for CASSPGSGGERNEQFF.

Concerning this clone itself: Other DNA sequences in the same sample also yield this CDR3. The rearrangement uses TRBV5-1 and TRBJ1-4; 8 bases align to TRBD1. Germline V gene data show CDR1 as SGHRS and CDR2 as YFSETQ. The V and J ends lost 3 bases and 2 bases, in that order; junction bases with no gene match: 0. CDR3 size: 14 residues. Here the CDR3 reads CASSWTGTNEKLFF. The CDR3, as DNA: TGCGCCAGCAGCTGGACAGGGACTAATGAAAAACTGTTTTTT.

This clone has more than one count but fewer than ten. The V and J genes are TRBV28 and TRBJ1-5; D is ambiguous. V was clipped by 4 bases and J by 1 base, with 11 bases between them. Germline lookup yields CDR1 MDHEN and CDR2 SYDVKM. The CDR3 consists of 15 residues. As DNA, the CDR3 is TGTGCCAGCAGTTCTTCAGTCTACAGCAATCAGCCCCAGCATTTT. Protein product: CASSSSVYSNQPQHF.

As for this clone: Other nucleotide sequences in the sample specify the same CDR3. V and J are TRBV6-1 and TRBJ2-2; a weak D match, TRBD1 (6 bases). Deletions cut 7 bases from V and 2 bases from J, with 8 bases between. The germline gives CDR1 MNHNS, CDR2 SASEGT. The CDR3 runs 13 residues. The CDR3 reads CASTGQNTGELFF. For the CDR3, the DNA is TGTGCCAGCACGGGACAAAACACCGGGGAGCTGTTTTTT.

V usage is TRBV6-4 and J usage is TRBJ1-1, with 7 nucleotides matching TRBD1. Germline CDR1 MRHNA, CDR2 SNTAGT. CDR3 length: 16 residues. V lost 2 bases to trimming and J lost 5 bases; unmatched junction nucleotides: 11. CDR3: CASSDRFRGPRTEAFF. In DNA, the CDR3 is TGTGCCAGCAGTGACCGTTTTAGGGGGCCTCGGACTGAAGCTTTCTTT.